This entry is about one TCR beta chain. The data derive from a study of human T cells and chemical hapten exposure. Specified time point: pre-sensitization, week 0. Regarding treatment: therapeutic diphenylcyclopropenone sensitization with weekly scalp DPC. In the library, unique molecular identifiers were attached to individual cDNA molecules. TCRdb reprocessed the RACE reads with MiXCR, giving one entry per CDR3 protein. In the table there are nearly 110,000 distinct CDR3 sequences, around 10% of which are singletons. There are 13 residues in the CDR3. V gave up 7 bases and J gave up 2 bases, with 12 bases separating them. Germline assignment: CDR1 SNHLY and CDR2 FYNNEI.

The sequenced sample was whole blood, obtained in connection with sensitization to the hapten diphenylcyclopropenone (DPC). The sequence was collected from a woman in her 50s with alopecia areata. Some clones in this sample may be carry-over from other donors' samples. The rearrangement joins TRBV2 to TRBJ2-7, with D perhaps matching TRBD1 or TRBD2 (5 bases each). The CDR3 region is CASTGDGPYEQYF. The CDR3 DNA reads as TGTGCCAGCACCGGGGACGGACCCTACGAGCAGTACTTC. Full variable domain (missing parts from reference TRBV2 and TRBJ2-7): EPEVTQTPSHQVTQMGQEVILRCVPISNHLYFYWYRQILGQKVEFLVSFYNNEISEKSEIFDDQFSVERPDGSNFTLKIRSTKLEDSAMYFCASTGDGPYEQYFGPGTRLTVT.